Described below is a single T cell receptor beta chain sequence and its context. As yet, its antigen is unknown. This sample stems from a study of identical twins. The study's findings and limits: Cord blood beta clonotypes present at high abundance carried fewer insertions; no such pattern appeared in memory repertoires.

In TCRdb, the 5' RACE reads were re-called with MiXCR into one record per CDR3 protein. The profile shows approximately 490,000 distinct CDR3 sequences, approximately 20% of them singletons. Deletions cut 2 bases from V and 4 bases from J, with 11 bases between. CDR3 size: 15 residues. Germline loops: CDR1 SGHVS, CDR2 FQNEAQ. The sample also formed part of further work on yellow fever vaccine responses in identical twins. That report notes: Twins reportedly mounted vaccine T cell responses that seemed partly convergent, partly personalized.

The receptor's source is a young woman in good health. This sequence joins TRBV7-8 and TRBJ2-2; possibly TRBD1 or TRBD2 for D (5 bases each). The specimen sequenced was CD4+ T cells sorted from blood. The CDR3 reads CASSLPGTLTGELFF. The CDR3, as DNA: TGTGCCAGCAGCTTACCCGGGACGCTCACCGGGGAGCTGTTTTTT.